Below are 17 T cell receptor beta chains sequenced from a single sample in a study of cytomegalovirus exposure and HLA in healthy donors. Primers included in the PCR were 60 Vbeta and 13 Jbeta primers. Some clones are missing from TCRdb's copy, which holds only in-frame ones; the method was immunoSEQ multiplex PCR. The table lists about 100,000 clones. Specimen: PBMCs. Receptors were obtained from a man aged 45 to 65 in good health and CMV-seronegative.

The chain carries TRBV18 and TRBJ1-1; possibly TRBD1 for D (6 bases). The V gene's germline CDR1 is KGHSH and CDR2 LQKENI. This CDR3 region has 16 residues. Trimming took 2 bases from V and 1 from J, leaving 14 bases between them. The CDR3 reads CASSPGRDKGNTEAFF. CDR3 nucleotides: TGTGCCAGCTCACCAGGTAGGGACAAGGGGAACACTGAAGCTTTCTTT.

On this clone: Other DNA sequences in this specimen translate into the identical CDR3. This chain connects TRBV9 to TRBJ2-5; 10 nucleotides line up with TRBD2. Germline CDR1 is SGDLS and CDR2 is YYNGEE. The ends lost 5 bases at V and 1 base at J; junction bases unmatched: 2. This CDR3 has 14 amino acids. DNA for the CDR3: TGTGCCAGCAGTAGGACTAGCGGCCAAGAGACCCAGTACTTC. This translates into CASSRTSGQETQYF.

This chain links TRBV11-2 with TRBJ1-5, with D possibly matching TRBD1 (6 bases). The ends were cut back, 1 base at V and 7 bases at J, with 8 bases in the middle. CDR1 is SGHAT and CDR2 is FQNNGV in the germline V gene. The CDR3 has 13 residues. For the CDR3, the DNA is TGTGCCAGCAGCTTAGCGGGGGGCCAGCCCCAGCATTTT. Its protein product is CASSLAGGQPQHF.

This chain uses TRBV5-4 with TRBJ2-7, with 7 bases fitting TRBD1. CDR1 and CDR2 from the germline V gene are SGHNT and YYREEE (reference sequence). The V and J ends lost 3 bases and 4 bases, in that order; junction bases with no gene match: 10. This CDR3 comprises 15 residues. This CDR3 reads CASSSEPTGAYEQYF. CDR3 sequence (DNA): TGTGCCAGCAGCTCCGAACCCACAGGGGCTTACGAGCAGTACTTC.

The CDR3 coding sequence is TGTGCCAGCAGCTTCCCCCCTCGCTATGGCTACACCTTC. It is translated as CASSFPPRYGYTF. The genes are TRBV5-8 and TRBJ1-2; D not resolved. The germline V gene encodes CDR1 SGHTS and CDR2 YDEGEE. The CDR3 is 13 amino acids. V lost 2 bases and J 4 bases, leaving 9 bases between the germline ends.

The J gene is TRBJ1-1, the V gene TRBV6-5; 9 bases align to TRBD1. J gave up 1 base and V 8 bases, and 5 bases lay outside the gene matches. Germline V gene sequence: CDR1 MNHEY, CDR2 SVGAGI. This CDR3 has 14 residues. DNA for the CDR3: TGTGCCAGCGGCTACAGGGGGCAGAACACTGAAGCTTTCTTT. It codes for CASGYRGQNTEAFF.

J is TRBJ2-7 and V is TRBV18; 7 nucleotides match TRBD1. Germline V gene lookup returns CDR1 KGHSH and CDR2 LQKENI. Trimming cost V 3 bases and J 0 bases; bases outside gene matches: 8. The CDR3 is 16 amino acids. The CDR3 spells CASSPGDRLSSYEQYF. The CDR3 DNA sequence: TGTGCCAGCTCACCCGGGGACAGACTGAGCTCCTACGAGCAGTACTTC.

The rearrangement links TRBV9 to TRBJ2-5; 9 bases line up with TRBD2. Looked up from germline, CDR1 is SGDLS and CDR2 is YYNGEE. V lost 4 bases, J lost 5 bases, and 12 bases stayed unmatched. CDR3 length equals 16 residues. The CDR3 nucleotides read TGTGCCAGCAGCTCCGCGGGTAGCGGGAGCAGGGAGACCCAGTACTTC. This translates into CASSSAGSGSRETQYF.

The chain joins TRBV5-1 to TRBJ2-1; 9 nucleotides line up with TRBD1. CDR1 is SGHRS and CDR2 is YFSETQ in the germline V gene. The CDR3 covers 19 residues. Trimming removed 0 bases from V and 1 base from J; junction bases left unmatched: 11. The CDR3 is CASSLVSFGGTGSYNEQFF. For the CDR3, the DNA is TGCGCCAGCAGCTTGGTTAGTTTTGGCGGGACAGGGTCCTACAATGAGCAGTTCTTC.

V usage is TRBV25-1 and J usage is TRBJ2-7; 10 nucleotides align to TRBD1. From germline, CDR1 is MGHDK and CDR2 SYGVNS. V shed 8 bases and J 1 base; nucleotides not matched to a gene: 2. The CDR3 sequence is 13 residues long. CDR3 in DNA: TGTGCCAGCGGGACAGGGGCATCCTACGAGCAGTACTTC. Residues: CASGTGASYEQYF.

A remark on this clone: This sample includes further DNA sequences coding for the same CDR3. The chain couples TRBV29-1 to TRBJ2-7; TRBD1 matches at 7 bases. The V gene end was trimmed by 6 bases and the J gene end by 2 bases; junction bases not matched to a gene: 4. This CDR3 is built from 12 residues. In germline, CDR1 is SQVTM, CDR2 ANQGSEA. CDR3 sequence (DNA): TGCAGCGTGGGACAGAACACCTACGAGCAGTACTTC. Protein sequence: CSVGQNTYEQYF.

The J gene is TRBJ1-6, the V gene TRBV7-2; 9 bases agree with TRBD1. The CDR3 loop spans 15 amino acids. Looked up from germline, CDR1 is SGHTA and CDR2 is FQGNSA. V was pared by 5 bases and J by 10 bases, with 9 bases of the junction left unmatched. In nucleotides, the CDR3 is TGTGCCAGCAGCCCAGGGGGACAGGGAGGATCACCCCTCCACTTT. It codes for CASSPGGQGGSPLHF.

This chain joins TRBV6-5 and TRBJ2-5, with D tentatively TRBD1 (6 bases). The CDR3 is made up of 13 amino acids. Trimming left V 7 bases short and J 2 bases short, with 11 bases between. Looked up from germline, CDR1 is MNHEY and CDR2 is SVGAGI. The chain's CDR3 is CASMGAGQETQYF. In nucleotides, the CDR3 is TGTGCCAGCATGGGGGCAGGGCAAGAGACCCAGTACTTC.

The chain employs TRBV4-3 and TRBJ1-1; D may be TRBD1 (6 bases). Germline V gene sequence: CDR1 LGHNA, CDR2 YSLEER. CDR3 length: 16 amino acids. V was cut by 5 bases and J by 3 bases, with 19 bases left in between. The CDR3 here is CASSTGIGGVDTEAFF. The CDR3 DNA follows: TGCGCCAGCAGCACGGGAATAGGGGGGGTGGACACTGAAGCTTTCTTT.

This rearrangement joins TRBV6-5 to TRBJ2-7; TRBD2 matches at 13 bases. The CDR3 runs 13 residues. Germline trimming cut 5 bases from V and 7 bases from J; bases unmatched to any gene: 2. Germline V gene data show CDR1 as MNHEY and CDR2 as SVGAGI. The CDR3 sequence: CASSMGLAGEQYF. CDR3 DNA sequence: TGTGCCAGCAGTATGGGACTAGCGGGGGAGCAGTACTTC.

V and J are TRBV7-9 and TRBJ2-4, with 8 positions matching TRBD2. The CDR3 has 19 residues. The V gene end was trimmed by 0 bases and the J gene end by 0 bases; junction bases not matched to a gene: 10. In germline, CDR1 is SEHNR, CDR2 FQNEAQ (reference sequence). The CDR3 DNA reads TGTGCCAGCAGCTTAGCCGACGGGAGGGTAGAACTAGCCAAAAACATTCAGTACTTC. This codes for CASSLADGRVELAKNIQYF.

CDR3 region: CSVGEGGYTF. CDR3 DNA sequence: TGCAGCGTGGGGGAGGGTGGCTACACCTTC. The rearrangement joins TRBV29-1 to TRBJ1-2; D is perhaps TRBD1 (5 bases). Germline assignment: CDR1 SQVTM and CDR2 ANQGSEA. Trimming stripped 6 bases from V and 7 bases from J, with 9 bases between. The CDR3 has 10 residues. The full variable domain, in which reference TRBV29-1 and TRBJ1-2 provide the parts outside the CDR3, is SAVISQKPSRDICQRGTSLTIQCQVDSQVTMMFWYRQQPGQSLTLIATANQGSEATYESGFVIDKFPISRPNLTFSTLTVSNMSPEDSSIYLCSVGEGGYTFGSGTRLTVV.